These 12 T cell receptor beta chains share one sample of origin, sequenced in a study of breast tumors, draining lymph nodes, adjacent tissues. TCRdb itself ran the multiplex PCR reads through MiXCR, one entry per CDR3 protein. The sample contains 20,000 or so distinct CDR3 sequences, 43% of which appear only once. The sequenced sample consisted of breast tumor tissue. The receptor source for this set is a female donor with breast cancer. Some clones in this sample may be carry-over from other donors' samples.

The chain uses TRBV5-1 and TRBJ2-5; perhaps TRBD2 as D (7 bases). Trimming shortened V by 9 bases and J by 9 bases, and 24 bases separated the two germline ends. The germline CDR1 and CDR2 sequences are SGHRS and YFSETQ. The CDR3 sequence is 14 residues long. CDR3 residues: CATTSGQGREPQYF. In DNA form, the CDR3 reads TGCGCCACCACATCGGGGCAGGGGAGGGAGCCCCAGTACTTC. Combining the CDR3 with reference TRBV5-1 and TRBJ2-5 gives the whole variable domain KAGVTQTPRYLIKTRGQQVTLSCSPISGHRSVSWYQQTPGQGLQFLFEYFSETQRNKGNFPGRFSGRQFSNSRSEMNVSTLELGDSALYLCATTSGQGREPQYFGPGTRLLVL.

A word on this clonotype: A junction end diverges from the germline sequence, so it may reflect a read error. The chain employs TRBV9 and TRBJ2-1, with a possible D match to TRBD2 (6 bases). This CDR3 region has 14 residues. CDR1 is SGDLS, CDR2 YYNGEE, per germline. CDR3 coding DNA: TGTGCCGGCAGCGCCCTCCGGGACTCGATTGAGCAGTTCTTC. Translation gives CAGSALRDSIEQFF.

The rearrangement links TRBV20-1 to TRBJ1-5, with D unresolved. Trimming removed 1 base from V and 0 bases from J, with 7 bases in between. CDR1 DFQATT and CDR2 SNEGSKA come from the germline V gene (reference sequence). The CDR3 is 14 residues long. The CDR3 is CSARGGSSNQPQHF. In DNA, the CDR3 is TGCAGTGCTAGAGGGGGAAGTAGCAATCAGCCCCAGCATTTT.

Notes on this clonotype: A read error is likely, as this CDR3 ends without the conserved phenylalanine or tryptophan. Because the CDR3's place on the DNA is in doubt, the DNA is left out and the CDR3 is given as listed by TCRdb. The CDR3 is CASSYETSSSEQCL. This rearrangement joins TRBV6-5 to TRBJ2-7. Both ends counted, the CDR3 spans 14 residues. CDR1 and CDR2 from the germline V gene are MNHEY and SVGAGI.

By share, this clonotype counts as medium-sized. The chain is built from TRBV5-1 and TRBJ2-7, with 9 bases fitting TRBD1. Germline CDR1 SGHRS, CDR2 YFSETQ. This CDR3 is 18 amino acids long. The V segment lost 4 bases and the J segment 5 bases; nucleotides outside the gene matches: 19. The CDR3 loop reads CASSKDRGVRGALNEQYF. CDR3 sequence (DNA): TGCGCCAGCAGCAAGGACAGGGGCGTTAGAGGGGCTTTGAACGAGCAGTACTTC.

This clonotype was picked up many times. V usage is TRBV2 and J usage is TRBJ2-1; tentative D call: TRBD2 (5 bases). CDR1 and CDR2 (germline): SNHLY, FYNNEI. V lost 7 bases, J lost 0 bases, and 10 bases lay in between. This CDR3 has 14 residues. The CDR3 protein is CASMVEDSYNEQFF. In DNA, the CDR3 is TGTGCCAGCATGGTGGAGGACTCCTACAATGAGCAGTTCTTC. Looking up the rest from reference TRBV2 and TRBJ2-1 gives the full variable domain: EPEVTQTPSHQVTQMGQEVILRCVPISNHLYFYWYRQILGQKVEFLVSFYNNEISEKSEIFDDQFSVERPDGSNFTLKIRSTKLEDSAMYFCASMVEDSYNEQFFGPGTRLTVL.

This sequence joins TRBV5-1 and TRBJ2-5; no firm D call. This CDR3 spans 12 amino acids. Looked up from germline, CDR1 is SGHRS and CDR2 is YFSETQ. Trimming shortened V by 4 bases and J by 2 bases, and 6 bases separated the two germline ends. The CDR3 protein is CASSDWQETQYF. The CDR3 bases are TGCGCCAGCAGCGATTGGCAAGAGACCCAGTACTTC.

There are many counts of this clonotype. The chain is built from TRBV20-1 and TRBJ1-1; 7 positions match TRBD1. Germline trimming cut 6 bases from V and 6 bases from J; bases unmatched to any gene: 19. Germline assignment: CDR1 DFQATT and CDR2 SNEGSKA (reference sequence). The CDR3 has 16 amino acids. The DNA of the CDR3 is TGCAGTGCATTAGAACCAGCAGGGGGGCTGAGGTCTGAAGCTTTCTTT. It codes for CSALEPAGGLRSEAFF.

This clonotype was recorded many times. The V call is TRBV27, the J call TRBJ2-1; a possible D gene is TRBD1 (5 bases). From germline, CDR1 is MNHEY and CDR2 SMNVEV (reference sequence). CDR3 length: 12 amino acids. V shed 11 bases and J shed 10 bases, with 18 bases lying between them. The CDR3 nucleotides read TGTGCCTCGAAGGGGCCTCATGGGGAGCAGTTCTTC. Translated, it gives CASKGPHGEQFF.

At least ten counts were recorded for this clonotype. V gene TRBV19 combines with J gene TRBJ2-1; either TRBD1 or TRBD2 may supply D (5 bases each). Trimming cost V 3 bases and J 10 bases, with 13 bases left between them. The CDR3 runs to 13 residues. Germline V CDR1 and CDR2: LNHDA, SQIVND (reference sequence). The CDR3 nucleotides are TGTGCCAGTAGTATCTTCGGGGCAGAAGAGCAGTTCTTC. It specifies CASSIFGAEEQFF.

This clonotype was detected ten times or more. V gene TRBV6-5 combines with J gene TRBJ1-6, with 12 bases that match TRBD1. CDR3 length: 16 residues. Germline V gene lookup returns CDR1 MNHEY and CDR2 SVGAGI. Trimming at V came to 5 bases and at J to 8 bases, leaving 7 bases not matched to a gene. In DNA form, the CDR3 reads TGTGCCAGCAGTCCCGGGACAGGGGGCGCGTATTCACCCCTCCACTTT. Translating gives CASSPGTGGAYSPLHF.

This clonotype appeared many times. A much larger clone differs by one base, so this may be a read error. The J gene is TRBJ2-1, the V gene TRBV11-2; 8 positions match TRBD2. Germline assignment: CDR1 SGHAT and CDR2 FQNNGV. J gave up 6 bases and V 5 bases, and 15 bases lay outside the gene matches. The CDR3 has 17 amino acids. The CDR3: CASSPGAGAPYGNEQFF. As DNA, the CDR3 is TGTGCCAGCAGCCCAGGAGCGGGAGCGCCTTACGGCAATGAGCAGTTCTTC.